This T cell receptor beta chain comes out of a study of blood T cell dynamics during melanoma immunotherapy. Study-wide findings and caveats: It remained unknown if the driving T cell clones were melanoma-specific.

The CDR3 has 15 residues. The germline V gene has CDR1 SQVTM and CDR2 ANQGSEA. The V gene lost 6 bases and the J gene lost 3 bases, with 21 bases spanning the gap. Clones were sequenced by immunoSEQ multiplex PCR, and TCRdb holds only the in-frame ones, with some missing. The sample includes about 5,000 clones, around nine tenths of them seen just once. A remark on this clone: The antigen is unknown.

The time point is: pre-treatment baseline. The sample here was blood, taken from a patient treated with checkpoint blockade. This sequence joins TRBV29-1 and TRBJ2-7; weak D call: TRBD1 (6 bases). The sequence was obtained from a human donor with melanoma. The CDR3 region is CSVLGAAGAVYEQYF. The CDR3 DNA sequence: TGCAGCGTCCTCGGGGCGGCAGGGGCCGTCTACGAGCAGTACTTC.